These 29 T cell receptor beta chains originate from one sample sequenced in a study of T cell responses to AZD1222 COVID-19 vaccine. TCRdb keeps only in-frame clones here, not all; method: immunoSEQ multiplex PCR. The sample contains about 99,000 clones, approximately 92% of which appear only once. Material: peripheral blood, obtained on day 0 of AZD1222 vaccination. These receptors were obtained from an adult in good health.

The rearrangement links TRBV28 to TRBJ2-7, with 8 nucleotides matching TRBD1. Germline loops: CDR1 MDHEN, CDR2 SYDVKM. CDR3 length: 16 residues. Trimming removed 6 bases from V and 4 bases from J; junction bases left unmatched: 14. The CDR3 nucleotides read TGTGCCAGCAGATCTCAAAATGGGCAGGGGGCTTACGAGCAGTACTTC. It yields the protein CASRSQNGQGAYEQYF.

With regard to this clone: At one end, the junction sequence differs from germline, possibly due to a read error. This sequence joins TRBV7-7 and TRBJ2-1, with 8 bases identical to TRBD1. Per the germline V gene, CDR1 is SSHAT and CDR2 is FNYEAQ (reference sequence). CDR3 length: 16 amino acids. The CDR3 coding sequence is TGTGCTAGCAGCAATACGGCAGGGGGCGCAGGGAATGAGCAGTTCTTC. Translated: CASSNTAGGAGNEQFF.

This rearrangement joins TRBV7-3 to TRBJ2-1; 10 bases agree with TRBD2. The V gene's germline CDR1 is SGHTA and CDR2 FQGTGA. CDR3 length: 16 residues. V was pared by 5 bases and J by 9 bases, with 13 bases of the junction left unmatched. CDR3 amino acids: CASSPDGSGRGSEQFF. The CDR3 nucleotides are TGTGCCAGCAGCCCCGATGGAAGCGGGAGGGGCAGTGAGCAGTTCTTC.

Only one count was recorded for this clone. The chain carries TRBV6-2 or TRBV6-3 and TRBJ1-5; 9 bases agree with TRBD1. Germline trimming cut 3 bases from V and 1 base from J; bases unmatched to any gene: 7. In germline, CDR1 is MNHEY, CDR2 SVGEGT. CDR3 length equals 17 residues. DNA of the CDR3: TGTGCCAGCAGTTATAATTCAGGACAGGGGAGCAATCAGCCCCAGCATTTT. Its protein is CASSYNSGQGSNQPQHF.

The genes are TRBV5-6 and TRBJ2-7, with 7 bases lining up with TRBD2. The V gene's germline CDR1 is SGHDT and CDR2 YYEEEE. Unmatched junction bases numbered 13, after V lost 2 bases and J lost 5 bases. This CDR3 comprises 16 residues. CDR3 bases: TGTGCCAGCAGCTTCCGAGTCGGGGGGATCACTCACGAGCAGTACTTC. Residues: CASSFRVGGITHEQYF.

V gene TRBV12-3 or TRBV12-4 combines with J gene TRBJ1-5; D call uncertain. V was clipped by 2 bases and J by 11 bases, with 10 bases between them. CDR3 size: 12 residues. CDR3: CASSLTLSAQHF. CDR3 coding DNA: TGTGCCAGCAGTTTAACCTTATCAGCCCAGCATTTT.

The chain has TRBV5-1 and TRBJ2-3, with 13 nucleotides matching TRBD2. Trimming took 4 bases from V and 2 from J; bases not matched to a gene: 16. Germline lookup yields CDR1 SGHRS and CDR2 YFSETQ. The CDR3 length is 20 residues. The CDR3 nucleotides read TGCGCCAGCAGCACCTGGACAGGGACTAGCGGGGCACCCTCCACAGATACGCAGTATTTT. Protein: CASSTWTGTSGAPSTDTQYF.

The J gene is TRBJ2-5, the V gene TRBV2; 8 nucleotides match TRBD1. CDR3 length equals 15 residues. After removal of 3 bases from V and 2 bases from J, the junction contained 5 bases not matched to a gene. CDR1 is SNHLY and CDR2 is FYNNEI in the germline V gene. This CDR3 reads CASSEGQVFQETQYF. In DNA, the CDR3 is TGTGCCAGCAGTGAGGGACAGGTTTTTCAAGAGACCCAGTACTTC.

V and J are TRBV19 and TRBJ1-5; D is perhaps TRBD1 (6 bases). V was shortened by 3 bases and J by 0 bases, with 12 bases between the two germline ends. The CDR3 totals 16 residues. The germline gives CDR1 LNHDA, CDR2 SQIVND (reference sequence). As DNA, the CDR3 is TGTGCCAGTAGTATTACTTGGGGGCGTAGCAATCAGCCCCAGCATTTT. Encoded protein: CASSITWGRSNQPQHF.

This clone was detected once. The chain is built from TRBV6-6 and TRBJ1-4; TRBD1 agrees at 7 bases. Trimming cost V 5 bases and J 5 bases; bases outside gene matches: 11. Looked up from germline, CDR1 is MNHNY and CDR2 is SVGAGI (reference sequence). The CDR3 is made up of 16 amino acids. The CDR3 is CASSRGGAGGNEKLFF. CDR3 DNA: TGTGCCAGCAGTCGAGGGGGCGCAGGCGGAAATGAAAAACTGTTTTTT.

The chain carries TRBV5-5 and TRBJ2-1, with a possible D match to TRBD2 (5 bases). Germline V lookup: CDR1 SGHKS, CDR2 YYEKEE (reference sequence). Trimming left V 4 bases short and J 5 bases short, with 19 bases between. The CDR3 runs to 16 residues. CDR3 loop: CASSQRSASLNNEQFF. The DNA of the CDR3 is TGTGCCAGCAGCCAGCGGTCGGCAAGTCTCAACAATGAGCAGTTCTTC.

The chain is built from TRBV6-5 and TRBJ1-5, with D perhaps TRBD1 (5 bases). V dropped 10 bases and J dropped 6 bases, with 19 bases sitting between them. The CDR3 is 14 amino acids. Per the germline V gene, CDR1 is MNHEY and CDR2 is SVGAGI. The DNA for the CDR3 is TGTGCCACCGAACGGACATTCGGTGTTCAGCCCCAGCATTTT. This sequence encodes CATERTFGVQPQHF.

The chain recombines TRBV9 with TRBJ2-7, with D unclear. Per the germline V gene, CDR1 is SGDLS and CDR2 is YYNGEE. V gave up 0 bases and J gave up 2 bases, with 6 bases separating them. The CDR3 is 13 amino acids. CDR3 sequence (DNA): TGTGCCAGCAGCGTAGCGGAAACCTACGAGCAGTACTTC. Translation: CASSVAETYEQYF.

This sequence joins TRBV9 and TRBJ2-1; the match to TRBD2 covers 10 bases. V gave up 0 bases and J gave up 4 bases; unmatched junction bases: 1. Germline V gene lookup returns CDR1 SGDLS and CDR2 YYNGEE. This CDR3 comprises 15 residues. The CDR3 DNA reads as TGTGCCAGCAGCGTAGTACTAGCGGGGTACAATGAGCAGTTCTTC. Encoded protein: CASSVVLAGYNEQFF. Supplemented by reference TRBV9 and TRBJ2-1, the full variable domain reads DSGVTQTPKHLITATGQRVTLRCSPRSGDLSVYWYQQSLDQGLQFLIQYYNGEERAKGNILERFSAQQFPDLHSELNLSSLELGDSALYFCASSVVLAGYNEQFFGPGTRLTVL.

This sequence joins TRBV6-5 and TRBJ1-5; 9 nucleotides line up with TRBD1. J lost 4 bases, V lost 6 bases, and 7 bases had no gene match. Germline V gene sequence: CDR1 MNHEY, CDR2 SVGAGI. The CDR3 loop spans 15 amino acids. This CDR3 reads CASRSTGGGNQPQHF. The CDR3 coding sequence is TGTGCCAGCAGATCGACAGGGGGGGGTAATCAGCCCCAGCATTTT.

The chain links TRBV4-2 to TRBJ2-7; 12 nucleotides line up with TRBD2. Germline V gives CDR1 LGHNA, CDR2 YNFKEQ. Losses at the gene ends were 0 bases for V and 7 bases for J; bases not matched to a gene: 10. The CDR3 extends over 17 amino acids. In DNA form, the CDR3 reads TGTGCCAGCAGCCAAGATTGGCTAGCGGGAGGGCCGGAAGAGCAGTACTTC. It translates to CASSQDWLAGGPEEQYF.

This chain links TRBV29-1 with TRBJ2-5; D could derive from TRBD1 or TRBD2 (6 bases each). Looked up from germline, CDR1 is SQVTM and CDR2 is ANQGSEA. This CDR3 contains 15 residues. Trimming took 0 bases from V and 0 from J, leaving 11 bases between them. The CDR3, as DNA: TGCAGCGTTGAAGACCGGGGGCTTAACCAAGAGACCCAGTACTTC. Translating it yields CSVEDRGLNQETQYF.

The CDR3 loop is CASSLDGRMNTEAFF. For the CDR3, the DNA is TGTGCCAGCAGCTTAGATGGTCGGATGAACACTGAAGCTTTCTTT. The chain is built from TRBV7-4 and TRBJ1-1; D unclear. This CDR3 is 15 amino acids long. Germline CDR1 SGHVT, CDR2 SQSDAQ. The V gene lost 1 base and the J gene lost 0 bases, with 9 bases spanning the gap.

This rearrangement joins TRBV19 to TRBJ1-5; D is unresolved. The germline V gene encodes CDR1 LNHDA and CDR2 SQIVND (reference sequence). This CDR3 region has 14 residues. V gave up 2 bases and J gave up 2 bases, with 7 bases separating them. For the CDR3, the DNA is TGTGCCAGTAGTATAATTCTCGGCAATCAGCCCCAGCATTTT. It is translated as CASSIILGNQPQHF.

The table lists this clone with a few counts. V is TRBV5-1 and J is TRBJ2-3, with D possibly TRBD2 on 7 matching bases. The germline V gene has CDR1 SGHRS and CDR2 YFSETQ. The V end was cut by 3 bases, the J end by 7 bases, with 21 bases between. The CDR3 consists of 16 residues. CDR3 region: CASSSLGGARGYTQYF. Written as DNA, the CDR3 is TGCGCCAGCAGCTCCCTTGGGGGGGCCCGCGGATATACGCAGTATTTT.

This rearrangement joins TRBV6-1 to TRBJ1-3, with TRBD1 matching 12 bases. This CDR3 is 17 amino acids long. Germline CDR1 MNHNS, CDR2 SASEGT. Trimming removed 4 bases from V and 4 bases from J; junction bases left unmatched: 8. CDR3 protein: CASSGGTGGHLGNTIYF. The CDR3 DNA is TGTGCCAGCAGTGGAGGGACAGGGGGCCATTTGGGAAACACCATATATTTT.

The chain is built from TRBV7-2 and TRBJ2-5; 8 bases line up with TRBD2. The J segment lost 2 bases and the V segment lost 2 bases, leaving 16 bases of the junction unmatched. This CDR3 spans 19 amino acids. Germline assignment: CDR1 SGHTA and CDR2 FQGNSA. CDR3 nucleotides: TGTGCCAGCAGCTTACCTTTCGCAGTGGCACTAGCGGATCAAGAGACCCAGTACTTC. Its protein is CASSLPFAVALADQETQYF.

This clone was observed a single time. The chain has TRBV30 and TRBJ2-7; possibly TRBD1 for D (7 bases). Trimming left V 3 bases short and J 4 bases short, with 13 bases between. The germline CDR1 and CDR2 sequences are GTSNPN and SVGIG (reference sequence). The CDR3 covers 13 residues. Here the CDR3 reads CAWRGAGGYEQYF. The CDR3 region has the DNA TGTGCCTGGAGGGGAGCAGGGGGGTACGAGCAGTACTTC. Filled out from reference TRBV30 and TRBJ2-7, the complete variable domain reads SQTIHQWPATLVQPVGSPLSLECTVEGTSNPNLYWYRQAAGRGLQLLFYSVGIGQISSEVPQNLSASRPQDRQFILSSKKLLLSDSGFYLCAWRGAGGYEQYFGPGTRLTVT.

V gene TRBV3-1 (or the pseudogene TRBV3-2) combines with J gene TRBJ1-5, with D unresolved. Trimming removed 1 base from V and 8 bases from J, with 6 bases in between. The V gene's germline CDR1 is LGHDT and CDR2 YNNKEL (reference sequence). There are 12 residues in the CDR3. The CDR3 here is CASSQGGKPQHF. In DNA, the CDR3 is TGTGCCAGCAGCCAAGGTGGCAAGCCCCAGCATTTT.

This CDR3 is CASSQGAVETQYF. The DNA for the CDR3 is TGTGCCAGCAGTCAGGGGGCGGTGGAGACCCAGTACTTC. This sequence joins TRBV25-1 and TRBJ2-5; 8 bases map to TRBD1. V lost 5 bases to trimming and J lost 5 bases; unmatched junction nucleotides: 4. Germline V CDR1 and CDR2: MGHDK, SYGVNS. The CDR3 is 13 amino acids.

This chain uses TRBV7-3 with TRBJ2-1, with 7 bases identical to TRBD2. The CDR3 contains 14 residues. Germline lookup yields CDR1 SGHTA and CDR2 FQGTGA. The trim removed 2 bases at V and 5 bases at J, leaving 3 bases unmatched. The CDR3: CASSLVGTNNEQFF. The CDR3 coding sequence is TGTGCCAGCAGCTTAGTTGGGACTAACAATGAGCAGTTCTTC. Drawing the rest from reference TRBV7-3 and TRBJ2-1, the complete variable domain is GAGVSQTPSNKVTEKGKYVELRCDPISGHTALYWYRQSLGQGPEFLIYFQGTGAADDSGLPNDRFFAVRPEGSVSTLKIQRTERGDSAVYLCASSLVGTNNEQFFGPGTRLTVL.

This rearrangement joins TRBV28 to TRBJ2-1; D may be TRBD2 (5 bases). Germline loops: CDR1 MDHEN, CDR2 SYDVKM. This CDR3 has 15 amino acids. Trimming stripped 8 bases from V and 0 bases from J, with 14 bases between. The CDR3 loop reads CASLHRRSSYNEQFF. CDR3 coding DNA: TGTGCCAGCCTTCACCGGAGGAGCTCCTACAATGAGCAGTTCTTC.

The chain links TRBV14 to TRBJ1-3; perhaps TRBD1 as D (5 bases). The CDR3 consists of 17 residues. V gave up 0 bases and J gave up 0 bases, with 12 bases separating them. Looked up from germline, CDR1 is SGHDN and CDR2 is FVKESK. Here the CDR3 DNA reads TGTGCCAGCAGCCAAGAGTTGACAGTGCACTCTGGAAACACCATATATTTT. Translating gives CASSQELTVHSGNTIYF. The full variable domain, with the rest looked up from reference TRBV14 and TRBJ1-3, is EAGVTQFPSHSVIEKGQTVTLRCDPISGHDNLYWYRRVMGKEIKFLLHFVKESKQDESGMPNNRFLAERTGGTYSTLKVQPAELEDSGVYFCASSQELTVHSGNTIYFGEGSWLTVV.

The chain's CDR3 is CASGPAANLFSRNSNQPQHF. CDR3 nucleotides: TGTGCCAGCGGCCCGGCAGCCAACCTCTTCTCCCGGAATAGCAATCAGCCCCAGCATTTT. V and J are TRBV27 and TRBJ1-5; D ambiguous. V was clipped by 8 bases and J by 0 bases, with 29 bases between them. CDR3 length: 20 residues. CDR1 is MNHEY, CDR2 SMNVEV, per germline (reference sequence).